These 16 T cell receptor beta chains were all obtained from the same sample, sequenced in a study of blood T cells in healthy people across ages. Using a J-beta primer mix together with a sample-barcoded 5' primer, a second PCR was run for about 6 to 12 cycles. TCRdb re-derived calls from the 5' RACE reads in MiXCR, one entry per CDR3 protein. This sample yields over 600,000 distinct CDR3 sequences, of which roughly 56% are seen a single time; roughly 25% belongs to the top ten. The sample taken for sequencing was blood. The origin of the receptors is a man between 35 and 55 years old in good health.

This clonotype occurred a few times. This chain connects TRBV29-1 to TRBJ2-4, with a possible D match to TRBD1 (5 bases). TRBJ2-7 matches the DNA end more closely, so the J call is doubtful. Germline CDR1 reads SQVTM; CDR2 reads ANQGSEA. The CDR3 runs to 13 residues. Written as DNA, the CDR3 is TGCAGCGTTGGACGTGGGGCCGCCTACGAGCAGTACTTC. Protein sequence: CSVGRGAAYEQYF.

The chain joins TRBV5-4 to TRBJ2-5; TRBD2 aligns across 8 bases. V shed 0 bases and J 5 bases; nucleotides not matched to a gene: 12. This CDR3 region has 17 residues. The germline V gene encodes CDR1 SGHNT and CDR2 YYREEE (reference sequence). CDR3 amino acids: CASSLVSSGPLGETQYF. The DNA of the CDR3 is TGTGCCAGCAGCTTGGTGTCTAGCGGGCCCCTCGGGGAGACCCAGTACTTC.

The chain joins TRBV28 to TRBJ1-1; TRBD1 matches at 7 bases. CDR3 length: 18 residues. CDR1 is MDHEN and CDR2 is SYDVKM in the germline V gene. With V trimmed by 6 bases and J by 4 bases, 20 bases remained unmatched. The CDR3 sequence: CASSVEGGAGFRGTEAFF. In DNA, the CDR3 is TGTGCCAGCAGCGTTGAAGGGGGCGCCGGGTTTCGCGGCACTGAAGCTTTCTTT.

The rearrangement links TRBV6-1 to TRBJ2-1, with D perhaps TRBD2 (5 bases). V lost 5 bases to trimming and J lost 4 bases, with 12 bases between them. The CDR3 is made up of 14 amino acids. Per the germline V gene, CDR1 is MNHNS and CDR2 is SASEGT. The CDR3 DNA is TGTGCCAGCAGTTCGGCGGGCATTTACAATGAGCAGTTCTTC. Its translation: CASSSAGIYNEQFF.

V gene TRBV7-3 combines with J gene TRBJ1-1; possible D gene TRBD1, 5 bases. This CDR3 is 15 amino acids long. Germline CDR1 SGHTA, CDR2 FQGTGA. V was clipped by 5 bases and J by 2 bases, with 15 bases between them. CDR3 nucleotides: TGTGCCAGCAGCCAACTCAGGGTTCTAAACACTGAAGCTTTCTTT. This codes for CASSQLRVLNTEAFF.

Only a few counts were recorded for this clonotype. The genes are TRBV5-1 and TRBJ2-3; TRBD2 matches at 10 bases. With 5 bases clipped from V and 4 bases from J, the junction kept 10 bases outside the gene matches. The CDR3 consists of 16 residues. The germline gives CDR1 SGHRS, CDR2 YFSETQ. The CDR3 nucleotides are TGCGCCAGCAGGTGGGCTAGCGGGAGAGGCCCAGATACGCAGTATTTT. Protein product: CASRWASGRGPDTQYF.

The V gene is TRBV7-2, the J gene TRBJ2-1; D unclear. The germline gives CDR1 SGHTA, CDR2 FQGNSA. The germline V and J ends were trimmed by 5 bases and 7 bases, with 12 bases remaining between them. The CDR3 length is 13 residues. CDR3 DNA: TGTGCCAGCAGCAATCAGGTGGTAAATGAGCAGTTCTTC. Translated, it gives CASSNQVVNEQFF. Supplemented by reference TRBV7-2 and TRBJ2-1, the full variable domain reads GAGVSQSPSNKVTEKGKDVELRCDPISGHTALYWYRQSLGQGLEFLIYFQGNSAPDKSGLPSDRFSAERTGGSVSTLTIQRTQQEDSAVYLCASSNQVVNEQFFGPGTRLTVL.

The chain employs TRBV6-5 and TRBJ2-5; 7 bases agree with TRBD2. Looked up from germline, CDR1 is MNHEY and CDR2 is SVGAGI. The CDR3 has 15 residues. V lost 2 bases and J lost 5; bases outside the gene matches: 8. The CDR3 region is CASSYPSRGSETQYF. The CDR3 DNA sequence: TGTGCCAGCAGTTACCCCTCCCGCGGGAGTGAGACCCAGTACTTC.

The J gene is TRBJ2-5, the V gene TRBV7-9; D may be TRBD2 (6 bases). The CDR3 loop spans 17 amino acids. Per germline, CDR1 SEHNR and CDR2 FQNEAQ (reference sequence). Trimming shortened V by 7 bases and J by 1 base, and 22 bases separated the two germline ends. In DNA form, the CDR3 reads TGTGCCAGCACCTCCGGGGGTAGCGCCTTACCCCAAGAGACCCAGTACTTC. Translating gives CASTSGGSALPQETQYF.

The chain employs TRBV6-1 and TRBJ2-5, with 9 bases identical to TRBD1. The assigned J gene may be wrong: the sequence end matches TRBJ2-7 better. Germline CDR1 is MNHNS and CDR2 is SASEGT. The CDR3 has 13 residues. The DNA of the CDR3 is TGTGCCAGCAGAACAGGGGGCGGCTACGAGCAGTACTTC. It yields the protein CASRTGGGYEQYF.

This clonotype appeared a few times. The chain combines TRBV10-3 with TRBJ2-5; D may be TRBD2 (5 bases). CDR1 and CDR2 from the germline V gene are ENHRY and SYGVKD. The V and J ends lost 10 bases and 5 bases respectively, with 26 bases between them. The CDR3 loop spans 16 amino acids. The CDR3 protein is CATSKMGLIGEETQYF. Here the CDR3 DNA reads TGTGCCACTTCAAAGATGGGGTTGATCGGGGAGGAGACCCAGTACTTC.

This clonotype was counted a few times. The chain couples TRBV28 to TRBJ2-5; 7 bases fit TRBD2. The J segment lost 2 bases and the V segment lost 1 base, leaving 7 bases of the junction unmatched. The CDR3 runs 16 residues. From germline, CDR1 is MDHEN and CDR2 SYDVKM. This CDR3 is CASSLSGGLGQETQYF. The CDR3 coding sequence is TGTGCCAGCAGTTTATCCGGCGGACTAGGTCAAGAGACCCAGTACTTC.

CDR3 sequence (DNA): TGCAGTCCCTTCGGTGGGGGCACAGATACGCAGTATTTT. Amino acids: CSPFGGGTDTQYF. The rearrangement uses TRBV20-1 and TRBJ2-3; D uncertain. The V and J ends lost 8 bases and 1 base respectively, with 13 bases between them. The CDR3 length is 13 residues. Germline V lookup: CDR1 DFQATT, CDR2 SNEGSKA (reference sequence).

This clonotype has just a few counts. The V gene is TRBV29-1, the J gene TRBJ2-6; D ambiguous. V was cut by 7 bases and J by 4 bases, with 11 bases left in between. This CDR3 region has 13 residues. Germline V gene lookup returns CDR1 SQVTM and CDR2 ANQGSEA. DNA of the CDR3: TGCAGCGCCCAGGAGACCGGGGCCAACGTCCTGACTTTC. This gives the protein CSAQETGANVLTF. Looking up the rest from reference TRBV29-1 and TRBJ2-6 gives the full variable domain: SAVISQKPSRDICQRGTSLTIQCQVDSQVTMMFWYRQQPGQSLTLIATANQGSEATYESGFVIDKFPISRPNLTFSTLTVSNMSPEDSSIYLCSAQETGANVLTFGAGSRLTVL.

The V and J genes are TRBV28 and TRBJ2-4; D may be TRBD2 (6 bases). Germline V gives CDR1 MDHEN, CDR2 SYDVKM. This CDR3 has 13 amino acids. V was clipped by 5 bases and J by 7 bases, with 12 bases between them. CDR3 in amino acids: CASSARRGNIQYF. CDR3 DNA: TGTGCCAGCAGTGCGAGACGGGGGAACATTCAGTACTTC.

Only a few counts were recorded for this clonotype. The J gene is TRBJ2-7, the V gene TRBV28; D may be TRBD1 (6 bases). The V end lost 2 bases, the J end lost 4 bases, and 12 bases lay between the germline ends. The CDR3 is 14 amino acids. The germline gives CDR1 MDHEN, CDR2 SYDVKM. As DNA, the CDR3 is TGTGCCAGCAGTTTACTCACAGGGCCTTACGAGCAGTACTTC. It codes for CASSLLTGPYEQYF.